Following are 5 T cell receptor beta chains from one sample sequenced in a study of blood T cell repertoires in COVID-19. Sequencing was performed with immunoSEQ multiplex PCR; in TCRdb, only in-frame clones are kept and a portion is missing. The profile shows 110,000 to 150,000 clones, 78% of them singletons. Specimen: PBMCs or T cells enriched from blood (not recorded which). These receptors came from a woman between 45 and 60 years old who had recovered from COVID-19.

This clone appeared once. The chain combines TRBV2 with TRBJ1-1, with D possibly TRBD1 on 5 matching bases. Germline CDR1 reads SNHLY; CDR2 reads FYNNEI. The CDR3 is made up of 13 amino acids. V lost 8 bases to trimming and J lost 1 base, with 11 bases between them. The CDR3 region is CASVWGPNTEAFF. The CDR3 DNA is TGTGCCAGCGTGTGGGGCCCGAACACTGAAGCTTTCTTT.

V and J are TRBV5-1 and TRBJ2-7; the match to TRBD1 covers 10 bases. CDR1 and CDR2 (germline): SGHRS, YFSETQ. V lost 4 bases, J lost 7 bases, and 8 bases stayed unmatched. CDR3 length equals 14 residues. The CDR3 spells CASSPEGQGWEQYF. The DNA of the CDR3 is TGCGCCAGCAGCCCGGAGGGACAGGGGTGGGAGCAGTACTTC.

This clone was observed once. The chain carries TRBV27 and TRBJ1-4, with D uncertain. Germline V CDR1 and CDR2: MNHEY, SMNVEV (reference sequence). The CDR3 sequence is 14 residues long. Trimming took 4 bases from V and 8 from J, leaving 14 bases between them. CDR3 in amino acids: CASSWAGFREKLFF. The CDR3 bases are TGTGCCAGCAGTTGGGCGGGGTTTCGCGAAAAACTGTTTTTT.

V usage is TRBV28 and J usage is TRBJ2-1; TRBD1 matches 8 bases. The V gene's germline CDR1 is MDHEN and CDR2 SYDVKM. The ends lost 6 bases at V and 0 bases at J; junction bases unmatched: 4. This CDR3 has 15 amino acids. The CDR3 bases are TGTGCCAGCAGCCCAGGGGGCCACTCCTACAATGAGCAGTTCTTC. As protein: CASSPGGHSYNEQFF.

The chain joins TRBV5-1 to TRBJ2-1; 7 bases match TRBD1. V lost 4 bases to trimming and J lost 8 bases; unmatched junction nucleotides: 9. The CDR3 loop spans 14 amino acids. CDR1 is SGHRS and CDR2 is YFSETQ in the germline V gene. The CDR3 spells CASSPTLTGDEQFF. The CDR3 nucleotides read TGCGCCAGCAGCCCCACTCTCACAGGGGATGAGCAGTTCTTC.